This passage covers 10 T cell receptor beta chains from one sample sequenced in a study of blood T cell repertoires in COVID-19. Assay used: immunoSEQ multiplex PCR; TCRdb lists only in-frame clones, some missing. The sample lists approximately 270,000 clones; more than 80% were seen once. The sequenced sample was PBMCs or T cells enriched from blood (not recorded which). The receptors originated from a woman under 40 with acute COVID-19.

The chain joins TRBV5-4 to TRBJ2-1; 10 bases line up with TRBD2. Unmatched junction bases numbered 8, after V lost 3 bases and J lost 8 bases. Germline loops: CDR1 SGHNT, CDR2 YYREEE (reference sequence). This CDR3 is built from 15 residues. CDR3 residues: CASSSAGGPVDEQFF. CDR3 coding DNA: TGTGCCAGCAGCTCAGCGGGAGGGCCGGTCGATGAGCAGTTCTTC.

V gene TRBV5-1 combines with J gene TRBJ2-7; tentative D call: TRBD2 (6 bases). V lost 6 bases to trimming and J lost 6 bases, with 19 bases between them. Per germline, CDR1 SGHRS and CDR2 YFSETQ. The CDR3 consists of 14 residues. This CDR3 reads CASTVGTPGGEQYF. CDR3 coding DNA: TGCGCCAGCACAGTCGGGACTCCCGGTGGCGAGCAGTACTTC.

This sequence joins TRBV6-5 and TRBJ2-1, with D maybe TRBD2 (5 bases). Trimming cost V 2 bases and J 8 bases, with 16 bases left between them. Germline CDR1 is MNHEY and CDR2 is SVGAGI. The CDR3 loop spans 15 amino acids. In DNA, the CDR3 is TGTGCCAGCAGTTACGAATTGGGTGAGGGCTATGAGCAGTTCTTC. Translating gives CASSYELGEGYEQFF.

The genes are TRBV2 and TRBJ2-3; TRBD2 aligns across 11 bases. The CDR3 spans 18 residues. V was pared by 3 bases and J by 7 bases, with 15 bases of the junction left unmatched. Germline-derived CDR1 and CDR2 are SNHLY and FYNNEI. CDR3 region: CASSDPRDTSGSINTQYF. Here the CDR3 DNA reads TGTGCCAGCAGTGACCCGAGGGATACTAGCGGGAGTATAAATACGCAGTATTTT.

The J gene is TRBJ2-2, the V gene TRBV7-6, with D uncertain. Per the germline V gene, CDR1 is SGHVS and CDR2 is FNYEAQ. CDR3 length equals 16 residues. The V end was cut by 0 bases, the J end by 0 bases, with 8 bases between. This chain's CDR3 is CASSLAAEANTGELFF. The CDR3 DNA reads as TGTGCCAGCAGCTTAGCGGCGGAAGCGAACACCGGGGAGCTGTTTTTT.

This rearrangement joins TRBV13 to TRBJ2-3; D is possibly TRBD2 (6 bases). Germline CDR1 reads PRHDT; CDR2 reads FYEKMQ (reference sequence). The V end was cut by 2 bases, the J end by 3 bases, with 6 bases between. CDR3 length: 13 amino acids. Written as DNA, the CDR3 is TGTGCCAGCAGCTTACGGGGGACAGATACGCAGTATTTT. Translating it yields CASSLRGTDTQYF.

CDR3 DNA sequence: TGTGCCAGCAGCTGGGGATATAGCGGAGATACGCAGTATTTT. It codes for CASSWGYSGDTQYF. V usage is TRBV11-2 and J usage is TRBJ2-3; D possibly corresponds to TRBD2 (6 bases). The CDR3 is made up of 14 amino acids. Trimming took off 4 bases at V and 5 bases at J, with 13 bases between the two ends. Germline loops: CDR1 SGHAT, CDR2 FQNNGV. The full variable domain, rest sourced from reference TRBV11-2 and TRBJ2-3, is EAGVAQSPRYKIIEKRQSVAFWCNPISGHATLYWYQQILGQGPKLLIQFQNNGVVDDSQLPKDRFSAERLKGVDSTLKIQPAKLEDSAVYLCASSWGYSGDTQYFGPGTRLTVL.

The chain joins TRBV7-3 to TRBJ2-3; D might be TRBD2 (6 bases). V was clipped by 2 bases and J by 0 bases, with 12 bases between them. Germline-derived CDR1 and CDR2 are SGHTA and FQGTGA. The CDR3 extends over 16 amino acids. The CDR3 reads CASSLGISGSTDTQYF. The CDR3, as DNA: TGTGCCAGCAGCTTAGGGATTAGCGGCAGCACAGATACGCAGTATTTT.

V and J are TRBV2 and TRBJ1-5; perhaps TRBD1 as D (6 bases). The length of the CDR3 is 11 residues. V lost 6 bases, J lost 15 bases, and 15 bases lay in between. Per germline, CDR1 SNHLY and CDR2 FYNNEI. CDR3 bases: TGTGCCAGCAGGGCAGGGGACCCTTTGCATTTT. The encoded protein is CASRAGDPLHF.

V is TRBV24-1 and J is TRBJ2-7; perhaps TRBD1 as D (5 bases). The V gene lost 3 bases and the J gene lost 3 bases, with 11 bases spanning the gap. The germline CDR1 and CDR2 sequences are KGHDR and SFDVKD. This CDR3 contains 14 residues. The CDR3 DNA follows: TGTGCCACCAGTGATCCGACAGTCAGCTACGAGCAGTACTTC. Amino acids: CATSDPTVSYEQYF.